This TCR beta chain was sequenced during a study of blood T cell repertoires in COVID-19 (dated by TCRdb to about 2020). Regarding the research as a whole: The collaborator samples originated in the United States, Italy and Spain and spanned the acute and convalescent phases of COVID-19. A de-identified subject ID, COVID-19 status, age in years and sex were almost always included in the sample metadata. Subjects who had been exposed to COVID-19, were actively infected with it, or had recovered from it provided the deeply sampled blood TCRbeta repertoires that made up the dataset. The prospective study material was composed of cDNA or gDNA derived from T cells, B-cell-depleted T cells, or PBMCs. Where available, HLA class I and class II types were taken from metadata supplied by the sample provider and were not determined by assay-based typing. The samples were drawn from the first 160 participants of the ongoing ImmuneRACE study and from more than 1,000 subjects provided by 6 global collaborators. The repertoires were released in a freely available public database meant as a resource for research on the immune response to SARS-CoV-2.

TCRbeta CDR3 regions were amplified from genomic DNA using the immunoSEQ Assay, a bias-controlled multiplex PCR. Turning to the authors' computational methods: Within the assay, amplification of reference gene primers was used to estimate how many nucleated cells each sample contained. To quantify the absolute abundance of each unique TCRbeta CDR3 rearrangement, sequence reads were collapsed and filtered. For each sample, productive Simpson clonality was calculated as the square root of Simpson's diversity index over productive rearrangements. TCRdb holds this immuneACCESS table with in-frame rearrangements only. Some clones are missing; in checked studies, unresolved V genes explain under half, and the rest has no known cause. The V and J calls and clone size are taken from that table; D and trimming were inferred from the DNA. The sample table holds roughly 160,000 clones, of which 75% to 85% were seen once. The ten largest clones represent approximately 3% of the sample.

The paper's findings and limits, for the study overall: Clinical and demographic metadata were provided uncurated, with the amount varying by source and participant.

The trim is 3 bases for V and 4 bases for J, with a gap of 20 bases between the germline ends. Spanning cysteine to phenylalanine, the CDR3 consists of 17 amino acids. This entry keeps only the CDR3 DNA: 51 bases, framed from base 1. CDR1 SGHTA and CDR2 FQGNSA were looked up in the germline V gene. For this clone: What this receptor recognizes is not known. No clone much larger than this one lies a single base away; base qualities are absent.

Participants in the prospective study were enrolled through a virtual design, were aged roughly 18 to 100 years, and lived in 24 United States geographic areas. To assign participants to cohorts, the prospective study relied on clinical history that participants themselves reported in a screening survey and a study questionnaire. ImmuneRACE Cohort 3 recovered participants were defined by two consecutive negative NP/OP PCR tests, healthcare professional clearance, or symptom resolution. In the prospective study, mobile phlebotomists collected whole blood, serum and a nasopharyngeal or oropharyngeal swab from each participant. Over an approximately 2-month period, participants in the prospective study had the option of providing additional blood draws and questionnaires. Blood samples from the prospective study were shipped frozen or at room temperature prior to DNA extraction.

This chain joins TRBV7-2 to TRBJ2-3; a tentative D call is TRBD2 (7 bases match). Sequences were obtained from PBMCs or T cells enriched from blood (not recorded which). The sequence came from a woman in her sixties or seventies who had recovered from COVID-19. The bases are TGTGCCAGCAGCTTTCTTTCATCGGGGGGCCGGGCAGATACGCAGTATTTT. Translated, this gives CASSFLSSGGRADTQYF.